This T cell receptor (beta chain) was recorded in a study of blood T cells in healthy people across ages. Germline CDR1 reads SGHAT; CDR2 reads FQNNGV. The CDR3 length is 14 residues. Deletions cut 2 bases from V and 12 bases from J, with 19 bases between. Alongside a J-beta primer mix, a sample-barcoded 5' primer served in a second PCR lasting about 7 to 12 cycles. Individual samples furnished no less than 3 million CDR3-containing paired-end reads apiece. TCRdb recomputed calls from the 5' RACE reads with MiXCR, one row per CDR3 protein. Here the sample spans 1.5 million or so distinct CDR3 sequences, roughly 40% being singletons.

The chain carries TRBV11-2 and TRBJ2-5, with a weak D call TRBD1 (5 bases). Sequences were obtained from blood. The origin of this receptor is a woman aged 18-30 years in good health. The CDR3 spells CASSLLGDYNEKYF. CDR3 coding DNA: TGTGCCAGCAGCTTATTAGGGGATTACAATGAGAAGTACTTC.